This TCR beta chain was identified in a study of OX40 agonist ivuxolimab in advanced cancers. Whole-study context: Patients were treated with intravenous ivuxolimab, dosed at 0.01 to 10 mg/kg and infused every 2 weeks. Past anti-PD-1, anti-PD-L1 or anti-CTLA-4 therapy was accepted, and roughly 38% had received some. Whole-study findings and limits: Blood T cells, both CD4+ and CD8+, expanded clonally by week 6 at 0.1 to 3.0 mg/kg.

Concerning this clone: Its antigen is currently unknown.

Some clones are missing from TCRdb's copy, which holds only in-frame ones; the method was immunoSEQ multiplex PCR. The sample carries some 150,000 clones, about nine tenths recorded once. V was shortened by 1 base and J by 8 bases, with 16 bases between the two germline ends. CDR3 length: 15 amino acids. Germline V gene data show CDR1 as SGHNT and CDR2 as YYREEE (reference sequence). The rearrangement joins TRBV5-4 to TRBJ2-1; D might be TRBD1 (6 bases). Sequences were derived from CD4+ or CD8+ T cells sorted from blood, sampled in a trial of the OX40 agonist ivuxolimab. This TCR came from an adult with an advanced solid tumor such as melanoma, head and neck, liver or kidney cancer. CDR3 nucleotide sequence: TGTGCCAGCAGCTTGAAGTCTACAGGGAACCATGAGCAGTTCTTC. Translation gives CASSLKSTGNHEQFF.